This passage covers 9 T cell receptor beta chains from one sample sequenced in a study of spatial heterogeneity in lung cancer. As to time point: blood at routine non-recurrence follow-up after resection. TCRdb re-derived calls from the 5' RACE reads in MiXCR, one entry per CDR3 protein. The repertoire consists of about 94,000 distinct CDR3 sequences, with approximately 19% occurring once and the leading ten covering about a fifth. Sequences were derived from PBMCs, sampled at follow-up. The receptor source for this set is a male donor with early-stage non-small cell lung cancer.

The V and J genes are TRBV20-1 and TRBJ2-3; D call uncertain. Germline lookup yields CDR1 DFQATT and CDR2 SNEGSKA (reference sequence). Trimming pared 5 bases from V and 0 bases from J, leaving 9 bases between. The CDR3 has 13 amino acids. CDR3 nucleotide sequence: TGCAGTGCTCCCTTAGGGAGCACAGATACGCAGTATTTT. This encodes CSAPLGSTDTQYF.

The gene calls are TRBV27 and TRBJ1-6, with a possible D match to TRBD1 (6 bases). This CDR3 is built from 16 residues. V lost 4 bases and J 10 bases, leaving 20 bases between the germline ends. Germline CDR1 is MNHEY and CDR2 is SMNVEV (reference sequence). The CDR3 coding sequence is TGTGCCAGCAGTTCCTTGACAGGTCTCCCCATATCACCCCTCCACTTT. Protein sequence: CASSSLTGLPISPLHF.

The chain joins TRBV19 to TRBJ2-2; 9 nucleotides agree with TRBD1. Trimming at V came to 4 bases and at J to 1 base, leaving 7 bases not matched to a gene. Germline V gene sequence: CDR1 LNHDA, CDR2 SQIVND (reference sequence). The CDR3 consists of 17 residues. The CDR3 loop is CASSTRPGQGNTGELFF. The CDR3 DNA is TGTGCCAGTAGTACTAGGCCGGGACAGGGGAACACCGGGGAGCTGTTTTTT.

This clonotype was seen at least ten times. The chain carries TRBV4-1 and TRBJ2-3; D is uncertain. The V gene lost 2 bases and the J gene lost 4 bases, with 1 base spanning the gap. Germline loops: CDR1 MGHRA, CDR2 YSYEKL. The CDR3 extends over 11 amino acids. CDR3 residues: CASSQSDTQYF. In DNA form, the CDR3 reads TGCGCCAGCAGCCAATCAGATACGCAGTATTTT.

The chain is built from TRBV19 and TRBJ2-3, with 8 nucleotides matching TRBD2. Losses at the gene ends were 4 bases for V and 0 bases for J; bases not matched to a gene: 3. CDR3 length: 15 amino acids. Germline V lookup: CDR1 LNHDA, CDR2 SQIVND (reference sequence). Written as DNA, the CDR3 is TGTGCCAGTAGTAAGCGGGGGCGAAGCACAGATACGCAGTATTTT. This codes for CASSKRGRSTDTQYF.

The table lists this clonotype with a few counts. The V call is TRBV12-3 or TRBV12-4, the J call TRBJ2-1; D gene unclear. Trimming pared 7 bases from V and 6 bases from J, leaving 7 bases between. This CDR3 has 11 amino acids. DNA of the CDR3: TGTGCCAGCACCGAAGGCAATGAGCAGTTCTTC. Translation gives CASTEGNEQFF.

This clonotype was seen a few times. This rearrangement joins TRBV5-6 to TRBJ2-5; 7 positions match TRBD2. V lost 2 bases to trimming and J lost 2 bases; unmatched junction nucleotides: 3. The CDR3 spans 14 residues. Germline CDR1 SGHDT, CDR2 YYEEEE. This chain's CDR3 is CASSFPSGQETQYF. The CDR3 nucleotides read TGTGCCAGCAGCTTTCCTAGCGGACAAGAGACCCAGTACTTC.

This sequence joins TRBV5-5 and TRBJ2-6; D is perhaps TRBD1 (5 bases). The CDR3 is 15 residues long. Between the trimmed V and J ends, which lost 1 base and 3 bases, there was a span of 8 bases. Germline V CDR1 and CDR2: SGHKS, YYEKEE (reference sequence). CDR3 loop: CASSLLTGGANVLTF. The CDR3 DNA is TGTGCCAGCAGCTTGTTAACAGGTGGGGCCAACGTCCTGACTTTC.

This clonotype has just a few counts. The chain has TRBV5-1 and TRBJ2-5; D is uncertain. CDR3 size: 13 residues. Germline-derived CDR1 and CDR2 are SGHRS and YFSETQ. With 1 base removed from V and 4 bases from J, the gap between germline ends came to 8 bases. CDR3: CASSLQPAETQYF. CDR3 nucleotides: TGCGCCAGCAGCTTGCAGCCAGCAGAGACCCAGTACTTC.